The 27 T cell receptor beta chains listed next were all sequenced from one sample in a study of blood T cells in healthy people across ages. Next came a second PCR, run for about 7 to 12 cycles, which used a sample-barcoded 5' primer along with a J-beta primer mix. TCRdb passed the 5' RACE reads through MiXCR, listing each CDR3 protein once. The table includes hundreds of thousands of distinct CDR3 sequences, roughly 44% detected once. The sample was blood. Receptor source: a man aged 55 to 70 in good health.

The rearrangement joins TRBV25-1 to TRBJ2-3, with D maybe TRBD1 (5 bases). The CDR3 totals 13 residues. The germline V and J ends were trimmed by 2 bases and 3 bases, with 6 bases remaining between them. Germline V lookup: CDR1 MGHDK, CDR2 SYGVNS. CDR3 in amino acids: CASSEGATDTQYF. CDR3 bases: TGTGCCAGCAGTGAAGGGGCTACAGATACGCAGTATTTT.

This clonotype was recorded a few times. The rearrangement links TRBV7-8 to TRBJ1-4, with 8 bases that match TRBD1. V dropped 3 bases and J dropped 5; count of bases not matched to a gene: 5. In germline, CDR1 is SGHVS, CDR2 FQNEAQ. The CDR3 has 15 amino acids. The CDR3 loop is CASSFSRGPNEKLFF. The CDR3 DNA follows: TGTGCCAGCAGCTTTTCCAGGGGGCCAAATGAAAAACTGTTTTTT.

This clonotype was detected only a few times. This chain uses TRBV6-5 with TRBJ1-1; the D gene is possibly TRBD1 (6 bases). Trimming stripped 6 bases from V and 1 base from J, with 12 bases between. Germline-derived CDR1 and CDR2 are MNHEY and SVGAGI. CDR3 length: 14 amino acids. CDR3 in DNA: TGTGCCAGCAGGGGCGCGGGACAGAACACTGAAGCTTTCTTT. Amino acid sequence: CASRGAGQNTEAFF.

Only a few counts were recorded for this clonotype. The chain recombines TRBV6-2 or TRBV6-3 with TRBJ2-4, with TRBD2 as a possible D gene (5 bases). Trimming shortened V by 2 bases and J by 8 bases, and 13 bases separated the two germline ends. The germline CDR1 and CDR2 sequences are MNHEY and SVGEGT. This CDR3 has 14 residues. CDR3 nucleotides: TGTGCCAGCAGTTACCTTTGGACTGTCGACATTCAGTACTTC. This gives the protein CASSYLWTVDIQYF.

This clonotype was found a few times. V is TRBV5-1 and J is TRBJ2-2; D is ambiguous. Germline V gene sequence: CDR1 SGHRS, CDR2 YFSETQ. Trimming took off 0 bases at V and 2 bases at J, with 11 bases between the two ends. This CDR3 has 16 amino acids. The CDR3 DNA follows: TGCGCCAGCAGCTTGGAAGTCAGCCTAAACACCGGGGAGCTGTTTTTT. This codes for CASSLEVSLNTGELFF.

Concerning this clonotype: A junction end diverges from the germline sequence, so it may reflect a read error. The chain links TRBV30 to TRBJ2-2; a weak D match, TRBD2 (6 bases). CDR3 length: 13 residues. The V gene's germline CDR1 is GTSNPN and CDR2 SVGIG (reference sequence). This CDR3 reads CAWSPGNTGGLFF. The CDR3 coding sequence is TGTGCCTGGAGTCCCGGGAACACCGGGGGGCTGTTTTTT.

The rearrangement joins TRBV6-1 to TRBJ2-1, with a weak D call TRBD2 (6 bases). Gene TRBJ2-7 matches the end of the DNA better, so the J call may be wrong. CDR3 length: 13 residues. Germline V CDR1 and CDR2: MNHNS, SASEGT. CDR3 in amino acids: CASSVSGYNEQYF. Written as DNA, the CDR3 is TGTGCCAGCAGTGTTAGCGGCTACAATGAGCAGTACTTC.

The rearrangement joins TRBV5-1 to TRBJ1-6, with no clear D. Germline loops: CDR1 SGHRS, CDR2 YFSETQ. This CDR3 region has 15 residues. Trimming removed 0 bases from V and 6 bases from J, with 10 bases in between. CDR3 in DNA: TGCGCCAGCAGCTTGGTCTCAGGTAGTAATTCACCCCTCCACTTT. It specifies CASSLVSGSNSPLHF.

In its sample, this clonotype was seen a few times. The gene calls are TRBV6-5 and TRBJ1-2; 7 positions match TRBD1. J lost 2 bases, V lost 8 bases, and 8 bases had no gene match. Germline values: CDR1 MNHEY, CDR2 SVGAGI. The CDR3 sequence is 14 residues long. CDR3 sequence reads: CASAGKQGNYGYTF. The CDR3 DNA is TGTGCCAGCGCCGGCAAACAGGGGAACTATGGCTACACCTTC.

The J gene is TRBJ2-1, the V gene TRBV20-1, with 10 positions matching TRBD2. This CDR3 is built from 14 residues. Germline lookup yields CDR1 DFQATT and CDR2 SNEGSKA (reference sequence). V lost 5 bases and J lost 5; bases outside the gene matches: 6. As DNA, the CDR3 is TGCAGTGCTTACGGGACTAGCGACCACAATGAGCAGTTCTTC. Translation: CSAYGTSDHNEQFF.

V and J are TRBV6-6 and TRBJ1-5; D uncertain. The CDR3 spans 13 residues. The germline CDR1 and CDR2 sequences are MNHNY and SVGAGI (reference sequence). V was shortened by 6 bases and J by 6 bases, with 12 bases between the two germline ends. The CDR3 nucleotides are TGTGCCAGCAGACAGTTCGGAGGTCAGCCCCAGCATTTT. It is translated as CASRQFGGQPQHF.

The rearrangement links TRBV4-2 to TRBJ1-2, with D possibly being TRBD1 (5 bases). Germline CDR1 reads LGHNA; CDR2 reads YNFKEQ. The CDR3 is 14 amino acids. The V gene lost 7 bases and the J gene lost 1 base, with 13 bases spanning the gap. The CDR3 region has the DNA TGTGCCAGCAAAGTGGGGGGAAGTAACTATGGCTACACCTTC. Its protein is CASKVGGSNYGYTF.

The chain uses TRBV3-1 and TRBJ2-5; 9 nucleotides agree with TRBD2. J lost 2 bases, V lost 5 bases, and 9 bases had no gene match. The length of the CDR3 is 16 residues. The germline V gene encodes CDR1 LGHDT and CDR2 YNNKEL (reference sequence). The CDR3 loop reads CASSYLTSGGQETQYF. The CDR3 DNA follows: TGTGCCAGCAGCTACCTGACTAGCGGAGGACAAGAGACCCAGTACTTC.

The CDR3 is CASSPRRGEEQFF. The CDR3 nucleotides are TGTGCCAGCAGCCCCCGTCGCGGTGAAGAGCAGTTCTTC. The J gene is TRBJ2-1, the V gene TRBV5-4; D remains unclear. CDR1 and CDR2 from the germline V gene are SGHNT and YYREEE (reference sequence). This CDR3 spans 13 amino acids. Trimming stripped 4 bases from V and 10 bases from J, with 15 bases between.

This clonotype was found a few times. The V gene is TRBV20-1, the J gene TRBJ2-7, with a possible D match to TRBD1 (5 bases). Trimming stripped 5 bases from V and 5 bases from J, with 16 bases between. Germline V CDR1 and CDR2: DFQATT, SNEGSKA (reference sequence). This CDR3 comprises 13 residues. In DNA form, the CDR3 reads TGCAGTGCTGGGATGACAGCTCTACACGAGCAGTACTTC. Translation: CSAGMTALHEQYF.

The chain recombines TRBV28 with TRBJ2-4; D is perhaps TRBD1 (6 bases). V gave up 4 bases and J gave up 10 bases, with 17 bases separating them. Germline lookup yields CDR1 MDHEN and CDR2 SYDVKM. This CDR3 is 14 amino acids long. The CDR3 DNA is TGTGCCAGCAGTTCCCCGGGACAAAGTGATATTCAGTACTTC. This encodes CASSSPGQSDIQYF.

The rearrangement links TRBV18 to TRBJ2-7, with a weak D call TRBD2 (5 bases). The CDR3 is 14 amino acids. Trimming pared 5 bases from V and 5 bases from J, leaving 16 bases between. Germline CDR1 KGHSH, CDR2 LQKENI. CDR3 nucleotides: TGTGCCAGCTCAATTGCGCGGGCCTACGACGAGCAGTACTTC. Its translation: CASSIARAYDEQYF. Supplemented by reference TRBV18 and TRBJ2-7, the full variable domain reads NAGVMQNPRHLVRRRGQEARLRCSPMKGHSHVYWYRQLPEEGLKFMVYLQKENIIDESGMPKERFSAEFPKEGPSILRIQQVVRGDSAAYFCASSIARAYDEQYFGPGTRLTVT.

The CDR3 sequence: CASSDQQGNYNEQFF. The CDR3 DNA sequence: TGTGCCAGCAGTGACCAACAGGGTAACTACAATGAGCAGTTCTTC. The chain recombines TRBV12-3 or TRBV12-4 with TRBJ2-1; a weak D match, TRBD1 (6 bases). The V and J ends lost 5 bases and 3 bases respectively, with 14 bases between them. The CDR3 is 15 amino acids.

This clonotype has just a few counts. This CDR3 is CASSYSLAGDTQYF. In DNA, the CDR3 is TGTGCCAGCAGTTACAGCCTAGCTGGAGATACGCAGTATTTT. The rearrangement links TRBV6-5 to TRBJ2-3; the D gene is possibly TRBD2 (5 bases). The CDR3 totals 14 residues. Germline CDR1 is MNHEY and CDR2 is SVGAGI. Trimming removed 2 bases from V and 5 bases from J, with 11 bases in between.

This clonotype has a handful of counts. V usage is TRBV5-1 and J usage is TRBJ2-4, with unresolved D. Trimming removed 0 bases from V and 1 base from J, with 5 bases in between. The CDR3 totals 14 residues. CDR1 SGHRS and CDR2 YFSETQ come from the germline V gene. The CDR3 protein is CASSLGEAKNIQYF. In nucleotides, the CDR3 is TGCGCCAGCAGCTTGGGTGAGGCCAAAAACATTCAGTACTTC.

This clonotype was recorded once. J is TRBJ1-2 and V is TRBV28; 10 nucleotides agree with TRBD1. The CDR3 covers 15 residues. J lost 6 bases, V lost 6 bases, and 10 bases had no gene match. Germline assignment: CDR1 MDHEN and CDR2 SYDVKM. CDR3 nucleotides: TGTGCCAGCAGACGGGCGGACAGGGGGTTTAATGGCTACACCTTC. It codes for CASRRADRGFNGYTF.

The gene calls are TRBV6-7 and TRBJ2-5; TRBD2 matches 11 bases. TRBV6-7 is an ORF; its function is uncertain. This CDR3 is 16 amino acids long. Losses at the gene ends were 2 bases for V and 0 bases for J; bases not matched to a gene: 2. The CDR3 sequence is CASSYRGLADQETQYF. CDR3 bases: TGTGCCAGCAGTTACAGGGGACTAGCGGACCAAGAGACCCAGTACTTC.

The J gene is TRBJ1-5, the V gene TRBV30; 9 nucleotides agree with TRBD1. The CDR3 length is 16 residues. V shed 0 bases and J 7 bases; nucleotides not matched to a gene: 10. Per germline, CDR1 GTSNPN and CDR2 SVGIG (reference sequence). The CDR3 here is CAWSVKFGTGNQPQHF. DNA for the CDR3: TGTGCCTGGAGTGTAAAGTTCGGGACAGGGAACCAGCCCCAGCATTTT.

The chain combines TRBV5-5 with TRBJ2-2; 7 bases match TRBD1. Per germline, CDR1 SGHKS and CDR2 YYEKEE (reference sequence). CDR3 length: 15 amino acids. Unmatched junction bases numbered 6, after V lost 4 bases and J lost 3 bases. The CDR3 DNA reads TGTGCCAGCAGCCCCGGCAGGGGGTACACCGGGGAGCTGTTTTTT. Translating it yields CASSPGRGYTGELFF.

The chain couples TRBV20-1 to TRBJ1-5; the D gene is possibly TRBD1 (5 bases). The V gene's germline CDR1 is DFQATT and CDR2 SNEGSKA (reference sequence). Trimming shortened V by 0 bases and J by 2 bases, and 17 bases separated the two germline ends. The CDR3 extends over 17 amino acids. The CDR3 nucleotides read TGCAGTGCTAGAGATCCTCAGGGTTACCTTCGCAATCAGCCCCAGCATTTT. Protein: CSARDPQGYLRNQPQHF.

The V call is TRBV2, the J call TRBJ1-6; tentative D call: TRBD1 (6 bases). Between the trimmed V and J ends, which lost 4 bases and 11 bases, there was a span of 15 bases. The CDR3 covers 14 residues. CDR1 and CDR2 (germline): SNHLY, FYNNEI. CDR3 DNA: TGTGCCAGCAGTGGAGCTCAGGGGCGTACACCCCTCCACTTT. Translating it yields CASSGAQGRTPLHF.

The chain employs TRBV28 and TRBJ2-5, with TRBD1 identical over 9 bases. The J call may be in error: the DNA end matches TRBJ2-7 better. Germline CDR1 and CDR2: MDHEN and SYDVKM. This CDR3 has 15 residues. CDR3 in DNA: TGTGCCAGCACCTCCCCCGGGACAGGGTTCTACGAGCAGTACTTC. Translated: CASTSPGTGFYEQYF.